This TCR beta chain is from a study of blood T cell repertoires in COVID-19. Background on the study: Acute and convalescent COVID-19 samples came from the United States, Italy and Spain. Nucleic acid was either cDNA or gDNA, and it came from T cells, B-cell-depleted T cells, or PBMCs.

Original analysis: The authors estimated nucleated cell counts from reference gene primer amplification. Profiling relied on immunoSEQ multiplex PCR, and the TCRdb table lists in-frame clones only, not all of them. V and J calls and clone size are given by that table; D and trimming were obtained from the DNA. The sample lists some 99,000 clones, roughly 80% occurring once. Germline lookup yields CDR1 SGHAT and CDR2 FQNNGV. V lost 0 bases and J lost 2, with 11 bases in between. This CDR3 is 15 amino acids long. The gene calls are TRBV11-2 and TRBJ2-7; D gene uncertain. Sequencing was done on a sample of peripheral blood. This receptor was identified in an elderly woman with acute or convalescent COVID-19. CDR3 DNA: TGTGCCAGCAGCTTAGATCCAGGCAAGACCTACGAGCAGTACTTC. As protein: CASSLDPGKTYEQYF. Full variable domain (rest looked up from reference TRBV11-2 and TRBJ2-7): EAGVAQSPRYKIIEKRQSVAFWCNPISGHATLYWYQQILGQGPKLLIQFQNNGVVDDSQLPKDRFSAERLKGVDSTLKIQPAKLEDSAVYLCASSLDPGKTYEQYFGPGTRLTVT.